These 23 T cell receptor beta chains came from one sample sequenced in a study of blood T cells in healthy people across ages. A sample-barcoded 5' primer and a J-beta primer mix were used in a second PCR of about 7 to 12 cycles. Each CDR3 protein gets one entry after TCRdb re-called the 5' RACE reads with MiXCR. The sample yields 1.4 million or so distinct CDR3 sequences, under 55% seen once. Specimen: blood. These receptors all stem from a woman aged 18-35 years in good health.

The V call is TRBV27, the J call TRBJ2-7; 11 nucleotides align to TRBD2. V was pared by 2 bases and J by 3 bases, with 3 bases of the junction left unmatched. CDR1 is MNHEY, CDR2 SMNVEV, per germline (reference sequence). This CDR3 has 15 amino acids. The CDR3: CASSLSSGRDYEQYF. CDR3 nucleotide sequence: TGTGCCAGCAGTTTAAGTAGCGGGAGGGACTACGAGCAGTACTTC.

J is TRBJ1-2 and V is TRBV7-3; D may be TRBD1 (6 bases). Germline-derived CDR1 and CDR2 are SGHTA and FQGTGA. This CDR3 is 15 amino acids long. V shed 6 bases and J shed 3 bases, with 17 bases lying between them. For the CDR3, the DNA is TGTGCCAGCAGTTTCACAGGGCACTACGACTATGGCTACACCTTC. This translates into CASSFTGHYDYGYTF.

This clonotype was seen once. The rearrangement links TRBV20-1 to TRBJ2-1; maybe TRBD2 (5 bases). From germline, CDR1 is DFQATT and CDR2 SNEGSKA (reference sequence). Trimming took off 3 bases at V and 7 bases at J, with 16 bases between the two ends. CDR3 length: 14 amino acids. The CDR3 region is CSASWTLARNEQFF. DNA for the CDR3: TGCAGTGCTAGCTGGACCCTAGCCCGAAATGAGCAGTTCTTC.

With regard to this clonotype: Sequence at one end of the junction differs from germline and may be a read error. V usage is TRBV3-1 and J usage is TRBJ1-5, with TRBD1 matching 8 bases. CDR1 is LGHDT, CDR2 YNNKEL, per germline (reference sequence). The CDR3 sequence is 15 residues long. CDR3 sequence (DNA): TGTGCCAGCAGCCAAGGCCAGGGGGCGAGTCAGCCCCGGCATTTT. Protein sequence: CASSQGQGASQPRHF.

This chain uses TRBV12-3 or TRBV12-4 with TRBJ1-2; D remains ambiguous. With 5 bases removed from V and 6 bases from J, the gap between germline ends came to 34 bases. This CDR3 is 20 amino acids long. CDR3 in amino acids: CASSPPGGLVAGGDGDGYTF. The CDR3 region has the DNA TGTGCCAGCAGTCCACCTGGAGGGTTGGTGGCAGGTGGCGACGGGGATGGCTACACCTTC.

The genes are TRBV6-2 or TRBV6-3 and TRBJ2-2; D not resolved. CDR3 length: 13 residues. V lost 7 bases and J 1 base, leaving 7 bases between the germline ends. CDR1 is MNHEY and CDR2 is SVGEGT in the germline V gene. The chain's CDR3 is CASTGQNTGELFF. CDR3 coding DNA: TGTGCCAGCACGGGTCAGAACACCGGGGAGCTGTTTTTT.

This chain links TRBV20-1 with TRBJ2-7; D may be TRBD1 (7 bases). Gene TRBJ2-5 matches the end of the DNA better, so the J call may be wrong. Germline-derived CDR1 and CDR2 are DFQATT and SNEGSKA (reference sequence). This CDR3 is built from 14 residues. The DNA of the CDR3 is TGCAGTGCTAGACATCCGACAGGGAGGGAGACCCAGTACTTC. Protein product: CSARHPTGRETQYF.

Many counts were recorded for this clonotype. The V gene is TRBV29-1, the J gene TRBJ2-3; D may be TRBD2 (6 bases). Germline CDR1 is SQVTM and CDR2 is ANQGSEA. The CDR3 length is 11 residues. Trimming pared 7 bases from V and 6 bases from J, leaving 11 bases between. This CDR3 reads CSGGLQDTQYF. The CDR3 nucleotides are TGCAGCGGGGGACTCCAGGATACGCAGTATTTT.

The chain links TRBV5-1 to TRBJ2-5, with 7 positions matching TRBD2. This CDR3 has 14 amino acids. V lost 0 bases and J lost 6; bases outside the gene matches: 5. Per the germline V gene, CDR1 is SGHRS and CDR2 is YFSETQ. The CDR3 sequence: CASSLGVGGKTQYF. The CDR3 coding sequence is TGCGCCAGCAGCTTGGGAGTGGGAGGGAAGACCCAGTACTTC.

A few counts support this clonotype. The chain recombines TRBV6-5 with TRBJ2-7; the D is unclear. CDR3 length: 13 amino acids. Germline V CDR1 and CDR2: MNHEY, SVGAGI. V lost 0 bases and J 7 bases, leaving 10 bases between the germline ends. In DNA form, the CDR3 reads TGTGCCAGCAGTTACTCGGTGGTCGGTGAGCAGTACTTC. Translated: CASSYSVVGEQYF.

This clonotype was observed at least ten times. CDR3 region: CASSSRIAGSYNEQFF. CDR3 DNA: TGTGCCAGCAGCTCCCGAATAGCGGGAAGTTACAATGAGCAGTTCTTC. The V gene is TRBV9, the J gene TRBJ2-1, with 8 bases identical to TRBD2. This CDR3 region has 16 residues. Germline V gene lookup returns CDR1 SGDLS and CDR2 YYNGEE. V trimming: 4 bases; J trimming: 4 bases; junction bases outside the gene matches: 10.

The chain combines TRBV20-1 with TRBJ1-5; D is perhaps TRBD1 (5 bases). CDR1 and CDR2 from the germline V gene are DFQATT and SNEGSKA (reference sequence). CDR3 length equals 16 residues. V was clipped by 0 bases and J by 5 bases, with 17 bases between them. The CDR3 spells CSARDILQGVYQPQHF. The CDR3, as DNA: TGCAGTGCTAGAGATATCCTCCAGGGTGTGTATCAGCCCCAGCATTTT.

As concerns this clonotype: This may be a read error, as it is one base from a much larger clone. The chain recombines TRBV24-1 with TRBJ2-3; 8 bases fit TRBD1. V was pared by 6 bases and J by 0 bases, with 4 bases of the junction left unmatched. The length of the CDR3 is 15 residues. Germline loops: CDR1 KGHDR, CDR2 SFDVKD. The CDR3 DNA reads TGTGCCACCAGTTCCTGGACAGGGAGCACAGATACGCAGTATTTT. It encodes CATSSWTGSTDTQYF.

In nucleotides, the CDR3 is TGCAGCGTTGAAGACAGACTAGCGGGGTGGGAGACCCAGTACTTC. This sequence encodes CSVEDRLAGWETQYF. The chain has TRBV29-1 and TRBJ2-5, with 11 positions matching TRBD2. Germline CDR1 is SQVTM and CDR2 is ANQGSEA. The CDR3 totals 15 residues. V was clipped by 0 bases and J by 5 bases; unmatched bases: 5.

The V call is TRBV11-1, the J call TRBJ2-7, with D perhaps assigned TRBD1 or TRBD2 (5 bases each). CDR1 and CDR2 (germline): SGHAT, FQDESV (reference sequence). The CDR3 runs 16 residues. V shed 5 bases and J shed 2 bases, with 19 bases lying between them. As DNA, the CDR3 is TGTGCCAGCAGCCCACGCTTGGGGGTGCGAGCCTACGAGCAGTACTTC. Protein product: CASSPRLGVRAYEQYF.

This sequence joins TRBV12-3 or TRBV12-4 and TRBJ1-2; 7 bases match TRBD1. The CDR3 extends over 14 amino acids. The V and J ends lost 6 bases and 8 bases, in that order; junction bases with no gene match: 12. The CDR3 here is CASRPFTGVDGYTF. CDR3 nucleotides: TGTGCCAGCAGGCCTTTCACAGGGGTCGACGGCTACACCTTC.

The chain uses TRBV7-2 and TRBJ2-7, with no clear D. The V gene's germline CDR1 is SGHTA and CDR2 FQGNSA. The CDR3 totals 14 residues. Trimming removed 1 base at V and 3 bases at J, with 10 bases between. The CDR3 region has the DNA TGTGCCAGCAGCTTAGTTACTTGGGGCTACGAGCAGTACTTC. Protein product: CASSLVTWGYEQYF.

The gene calls are TRBV24-1 and TRBJ2-1; the D gene could be TRBD1 or TRBD2 (5 bases each). The CDR3 is 13 amino acids. Germline V gene sequence: CDR1 KGHDR, CDR2 SFDVKD. V was trimmed by 2 bases and J by 7 bases, leaving 8 bases between them. Here the CDR3 DNA reads TGTGCCACCAGTGATTGGGGACGGAATGAGCAGTTCTTC. Translation: CATSDWGRNEQFF.

This clonotype was seen a handful of times. The rearrangement links TRBV20-1 to TRBJ2-7; 8 bases agree with TRBD1. Looked up from germline, CDR1 is DFQATT and CDR2 is SNEGSKA (reference sequence). This CDR3 contains 12 residues. The CDR3 here is CKTGTGFYEQYF. CDR3 bases: TGCAAAACCGGGACAGGATTCTACGAGCAGTACTTC.

The table lists this clonotype with a few counts. The chain recombines TRBV25-1 with TRBJ2-6, with a weak D call TRBD2 (5 bases). Germline CDR1 is MGHDK and CDR2 is SYGVNS. This CDR3 is built from 15 residues. Trimming took 3 bases from V and 1 from J, leaving 7 bases between them. The CDR3 sequence is CASSDEGSGANVLTF. The CDR3, as DNA: TGTGCCAGCAGTGATGAGGGATCTGGGGCCAACGTCCTGACTTTC.

In its sample, this clonotype was seen a few times. V is TRBV12-3 or TRBV12-4 and J is TRBJ1-5; TRBD1 agrees at 8 bases. V was clipped by 6 bases and J by 7 bases; unmatched bases: 11. The CDR3 length is 15 residues. In nucleotides, the CDR3 is TGTGCCAGCAGCCAAAAGCCGACAGGGGTCCAGCCCCAGCATTTT. It translates to CASSQKPTGVQPQHF.

The count of this clonotype is one. At one boundary the junction diverges from the germline segment, which might be a read error. The CDR3 region has the DNA TGCACCAGCAGCCAAGATCCAGGGACCTATGGCTACACCTTC. Its protein product is CTSSQDPGTYGYTF. The chain combines TRBV4-3 with TRBJ1-2; perhaps TRBD1 as D (5 bases). The CDR3 has 14 amino acids. CDR1 and CDR2 from the germline V gene are LGHNA and YSLEER.

Only a few counts were recorded for this clonotype. This chain uses TRBV5-1 with TRBJ1-2; possible D gene TRBD1, 6 bases. Trimming took 0 bases from V and 4 from J, leaving 10 bases between them. From germline, CDR1 is SGHRS and CDR2 YFSETQ. This CDR3 contains 14 residues. The CDR3 DNA reads as TGCGCCAGCAGCTTGGACTCAGGGGCCTATGGCTACACCTTC. This sequence encodes CASSLDSGAYGYTF.